The rows below give T cell receptor beta chains drawn from one sample of a study of patients and donors after allogeneic stem cell transplantation. MiXCR, run by TCRdb on the RT-PCR reads, gives a single entry per CDR3 protein. Of about 110,000 distinct CDR3 sequences in the sample, around 35% are singletons; the top ten hold under 30%. The sample was blood, either unsorted or a sorted T cell fraction (not recorded which). The receptors here all came from a human donor who was either an allogeneic HSCT recipient or a stem cell or donor lymphocyte infusion donor (not recorded which). It is not recorded whose cells these are; they may come from a transplant donor. The CDR3 runs from the conserved cysteine through the conserved F or W. A D gene is named only where the DNA matches it firmly. Where a row states a size, it is once, few, many or the class of an expanded clone; other rows omit it.

size: NA; V: TRBV6-5; D: TRBD1; J: TRBJ1-2; DNA: TGTGCCAGCAGTCGCTCTCACAGGGGCCGGAACTATGGCTACACCTTC; CDR3: CASSRSHRGRNYGYTF
size: few; V: TRBV29-1; D: NA; J: TRBJ1-2; DNA: TGCAGCGCCGAACGGGCCAGCTATGGCTACACCTTC; CDR3: CSAERASYGYTF
size: few; V: TRBV4-3; D: TRBD1; J: TRBJ2-7; DNA: TGCGCCAGCAGCCAAGATGACAGGGGGCCGATGCAGTACTTC; CDR3: CASSQDDRGPMQYF
size: many; V: TRBV27; D: TRBD2; J: TRBJ2-3; DNA: TGTGCCAGCAGCCCTAAGCGGGAGTCCCTCCACACAGATACGCAGTATTTT; CDR3: CASSPKRESLHTDTQYF
size: once; V: TRBV30; D: NA; J: TRBJ2-2; DNA: TGTGCCTGGAGTGTACATAGGGAGGGGGAGCTGTTTTTT; CDR3: CAWSVHREGELFF
size: few; V: TRBV6-2/TRBV6-3; D: NA; J: TRBJ1-5; DNA: TGTGCCAGCAGTTACTCGAGCCGAAGGAGTCAGCCCCAGCATTTT; CDR3: CASSYSSRRSQPQHF
size: NA; V: TRBV20-1; D: NA; J: TRBJ1-1; DNA: TGCAGTGCTAGAGGACAGGTTGGAGGCACTGAAGCTTTCTTT; CDR3: CSARGQVGGTEAFF
size: few; V: TRBV12-3/TRBV12-4; D: NA; J: TRBJ1-6; DNA: TGTGCCAGCAGTAACAGACTCCCGAGCTCCTATAATTCACCCCTCCACTTT; CDR3: CASSNRLPSSYNSPLHF
size: few; V: TRBV19; D: NA; J: TRBJ1-6; DNA: TGTGCCAGTGCGGGACAACTTAATTCACCCCTCCACTTT; CDR3: CASAGQLNSPLHF
size: NA; V: TRBV24-1; D: NA; J: TRBJ1-5; DNA: TGTGCCACCAGTGATCCCCGGGTGGGCCAGAATCAGCCCCAGCATTTT; CDR3: CATSDPRVGQNQPQHF
size: many; V: TRBV28; D: NA; J: TRBJ1-2; DNA: TGTGCCAGCAGCCGGACGCCTAACTATGGCTACACCTTC; CDR3: CASSRTPNYGYTF
size: NA; V: TRBV19; D: NA; J: TRBJ1-3; DNA: TGTGCCAGTACGGAGGACCTCTGGTCTGGAAACACCATATATTTT; CDR3: CASTEDLWSGNTIYF
size: few; V: TRBV6-2/TRBV6-3; D: TRBD1; J: TRBJ1-5; DNA: TGTGCCAGCAGTTACTCAGGGACAGGATTGGGAATTAGCAATCAGCCCCAGCATTTT; CDR3: CASSYSGTGLGISNQPQHF
size: few; V: TRBV20-1; D: NA; J: TRBJ1-2; DNA: TGCAGTGCTAGAGCCGTGACCCCTGATACATATGGCTACACCTTC; CDR3: CSARAVTPDTYGYTF
size: NA; V: TRBV20-1; D: NA; J: TRBJ1-1; DNA: TGCAGTGCTAGTTCCCCGAACACTGAAGCTTTCTTT; CDR3: CSASSPNTEAFF
size: NA; V: TRBV3-1; D: TRBD2; J: TRBJ2-3; DNA: TGTGCCAGCAGCCGACTAGCGGGAAATACGCAGTATTTT; CDR3: CASSRLAGNTQYF
size: once; V: TRBV7-6; D: NA; J: TRBJ2-1; DNA: TGTGCCAGCAGCTCGGCAGCGACTAGGTACAATGAGCAGTTCTTC; CDR3: CASSSAATRYNEQFF
size: NA; V: TRBV24-1; D: NA; J: TRBJ2-5; DNA: TGTGCCACCAGTGGGGTCTTAAGGGCAGTCCAAGAGACCCAGTACTTC; CDR3: CATSGVLRAVQETQYF
size: NA; V: TRBV6-2/TRBV6-3; D: NA; J: TRBJ2-3; DNA: TGTGCCAGCACCCCCAACCTTCGGACAGTCAGCACAGATACGCAGTATTTT; CDR3: CASTPNLRTVSTDTQYF
size: NA; V: TRBV5-1; D: TRBD1; J: TRBJ2-4; DNA: TGCGCCAGCAGCTTGGGGGCCCCGGGACAGGGACACATTCAGTACTTC; CDR3: CASSLGAPGQGHIQYF
size: few; V: TRBV6-5; D: TRBD2; J: TRBJ2-7; DNA: TGTGCCAGCAGTCAACCGGGACTAGCGGACTACGAGCAGTACTTC; CDR3: CASSQPGLADYEQYF
size: many; V: TRBV6-6; D: NA; J: TRBJ1-4; DNA: TGTGCCAGCAGTTATCAGGGAGCAACTAATGAAAAACTGTTTTTT; CDR3: CASSYQGATNEKLFF
size: NA; V: TRBV20-1; D: NA; J: TRBJ2-3; DNA: TGCAGTGCTAGACGTCCCCGGGACCAAAGCACAGATACGCAGTATTTT; CDR3: CSARRPRDQSTDTQYF
size: NA; V: TRBV12-3/TRBV12-4; D: TRBD1; J: TRBJ2-3; DNA: TGTGCCAGCAGCCGGGACAGGGCCACAGATACGCAGTATTTT; CDR3: CASSRDRATDTQYF
size: few; V: TRBV7-9; D: TRBD1; J: TRBJ1-1; DNA: TGTGCCAGCAGCTTATCGTACAGGGGGCAAGCTTTCTTT; CDR3: CASSLSYRGQAFF
size: few; V: TRBV29-1; D: TRBD1; J: TRBJ1-1; DNA: TGCAGCGTCCTGGACAGGGGGCTCTCGAGAGGAGCTTTCTTT; CDR3: CSVLDRGLSRGAFF
size: NA; V: TRBV20-1; D: NA; J: TRBJ1-2; DNA: TGCAGTGCTAGAGAGCACTACAGGACAGCTGCGTGGGCCAACACCTTC; CDR3: CSAREHYRTAAWANTF
size: NA; V: TRBV7-2; D: NA; J: TRBJ2-5; DNA: TGTGCCAGCAGCTTACAGGTTCGAAGGAGGGAGACCCAGTACTTC; CDR3: CASSLQVRRRETQYF
size: NA; V: TRBV6-5; D: TRBD2; J: TRBJ2-5; DNA: TGTGCCAGCAGTTACAGGGGAGGGAGGCGAGAGACCCAGTACTTC; CDR3: CASSYRGGRRETQYF
size: NA; V: TRBV12-3/TRBV12-4; D: TRBD2; J: TRBJ2-1; DNA: TGTGCCAGCAGACGCGGACTAGCTGCCTACAATGAGCAGTTCTTC; CDR3: CASRRGLAAYNEQFF
size: few; V: TRBV20-1; D: TRBD2; J: TRBJ2-3; DNA: TGCAGTCAAGCGGGAGGAAGGGATACGCAGTATTTT; CDR3: CSQAGGRDTQYF
size: NA; V: TRBV5-1; D: NA; J: TRBJ2-1; DNA: TGCGCCAGCAGCTTGGACAGGGATGGATACAATGAGCAGTTCTTC; CDR3: CASSLDRDGYNEQFF
size: NA; V: TRBV7-2; D: NA; J: TRBJ2-3; DNA: TGTGCCAGCAGCTGGCCTTTTGGGCGGGGAGCCACAGATACGCAGTATTTT; CDR3: CASSWPFGRGATDTQYF
size: NA; V: TRBV28; D: NA; J: TRBJ1-1; DNA: TGTGCCAGCAGTTTGGTAGTCCCGGGATGGTGGACTGAAGCTTTCTTT; CDR3: CASSLVVPGWWTEAFF
size: few; V: TRBV20-1; D: NA; J: TRBJ1-2; DNA: TGCAGTGCTAGCGAGGAGGCTGGGTATGGCTACACCTTC; CDR3: CSASEEAGYGYTF
size: NA; V: TRBV20-1; D: NA; J: TRBJ1-3; DNA: TGCAGTGCTAGACCAATAGACAGACTCGGAAACACCATATATTTT; CDR3: CSARPIDRLGNTIYF
size: few; V: TRBV12-3/TRBV12-4; D: TRBD1; J: TRBJ2-1; DNA: TGTGCCAGCAGTCTGGACAGGAGCATCATCACACAATCGCAGTTCTTC; CDR3: CASSLDRSIITQSQFF
size: few; V: TRBV29-1; D: TRBD2; J: TRBJ2-7; DNA: TGCAGCGCGGGTAGCGGGACCTCCTACGAGCAGTACTTC; CDR3: CSAGSGTSYEQYF
size: NA; V: TRBV4-3; D: NA; J: TRBJ1-5; DNA: TGCGCCAGCAGCCAAGACACAGGGCCCAATCAGCCCCAGCATTTT; CDR3: CASSQDTGPNQPQHF
size: few; V: TRBV24-1; D: TRBD1; J: TRBJ2-5; DNA: TGTGCCACCAGTGTCACAGGGGGCGCGGAGACCCAGTACTTC; CDR3: CATSVTGGAETQYF
size: NA; V: TRBV14; D: NA; J: TRBJ2-1; DNA: TGTGCCAGCAGCCAGAACTGGAAAGGGAATGAGCAGTTCTTC; CDR3: CASSQNWKGNEQFF
size: NA; V: TRBV29-1; D: TRBD1; J: TRBJ2-3; DNA: TGCAGCGTTGAACTGCCAGGGGGAGATACGCAGTATTTT; CDR3: CSVELPGGDTQYF
size: NA; V: TRBV7-2; D: NA; J: TRBJ1-2; DNA: TGTGCCAGCAGCCTCGATCCTTCTTCCTATGGCTACACCTTC; CDR3: CASSLDPSSYGYTF
size: few; V: TRBV7-9; D: NA; J: TRBJ2-2; DNA: TGTGCCAGCAGTTCGAACACCGGGGAGCTGTTTTTT; CDR3: CASSSNTGELFF
size: NA; V: TRBV29-1; D: TRBD2; J: TRBJ2-1; DNA: TGCAGCGTTGTCGGGACTAGCGACTACAATGAGCAGTTCTTC; CDR3: CSVVGTSDYNEQFF
size: NA; V: TRBV6-6; D: TRBD1; J: TRBJ2-3; DNA: TGTGCCAGCACCCACGGACAGGGAACAGATACGCAGTATTTT; CDR3: CASTHGQGTDTQYF
size: few; V: TRBV4-3; D: TRBD2; J: TRBJ2-4; DNA: TGCGCCAGCAGCCAATCCCCGGGACTAGCCACTTTTCAGTACTTC; CDR3: CASSQSPGLATFQYF
size: NA; V: TRBV6-5; D: NA; J: TRBJ1-6; DNA: TGTGCCAGCAGTTACTCGTTGTGGAGCTCCTATAATTCACCCCTCCACTTT; CDR3: CASSYSLWSSYNSPLHF
size: NA; V: TRBV7-2; D: NA; J: TRBJ2-4; DNA: TGTGCCAGCAGCTTACAGCCGGCCAAAAACATTCAGTACTTC; CDR3: CASSLQPAKNIQYF
size: many; V: TRBV9; D: NA; J: TRBJ2-1; DNA: TGTGCCAGCAGCTTCGTGCGGGATAGCTCCTACAATGAGCAGTTCTTC; CDR3: CASSFVRDSSYNEQFF